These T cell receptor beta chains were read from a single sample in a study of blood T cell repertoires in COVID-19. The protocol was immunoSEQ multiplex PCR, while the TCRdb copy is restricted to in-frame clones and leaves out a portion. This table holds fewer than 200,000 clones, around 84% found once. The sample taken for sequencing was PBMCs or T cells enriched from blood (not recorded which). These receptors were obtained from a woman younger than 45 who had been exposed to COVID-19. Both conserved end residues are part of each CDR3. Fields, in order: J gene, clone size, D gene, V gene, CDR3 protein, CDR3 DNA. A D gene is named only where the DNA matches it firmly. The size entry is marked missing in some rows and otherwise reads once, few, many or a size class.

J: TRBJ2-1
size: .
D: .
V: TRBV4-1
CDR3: CASSHLSGNSYNEQFF
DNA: TGCGCCAGCAGCCACCTTAGCGGAAACTCCTACAATGAGCAGTTCTTC

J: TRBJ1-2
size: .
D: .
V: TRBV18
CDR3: CASSPDAGGNYGYTF
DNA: TGTGCCAGCTCACCTGACGCCGGGGGAAACTATGGCTACACCTTC

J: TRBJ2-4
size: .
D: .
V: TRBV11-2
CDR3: CASSLWGEGAKNIQYF
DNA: TGTGCCAGCAGCTTATGGGGGGAAGGGGCCAAAAACATTCAGTACTTC

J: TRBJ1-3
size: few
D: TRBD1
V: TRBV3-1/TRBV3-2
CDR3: CASSHLTGTAGNTIYF
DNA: TGTGCCAGCAGCCACCTAACCGGGACAGCTGGAAACACCATATATTTT

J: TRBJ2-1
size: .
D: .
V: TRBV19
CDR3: CASQRLGEQFF
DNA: TGTGCCAGCCAGAGACTAGGTGAGCAGTTCTTC

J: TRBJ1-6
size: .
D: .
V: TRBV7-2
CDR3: CASSLGEGYNSPLHF
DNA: TGTGCCAGCAGCTTAGGGGAGGGCTATAATTCACCCCTCCACTTT

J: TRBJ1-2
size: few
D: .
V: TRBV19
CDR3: CASSIGHGDGYTF
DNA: TGTGCCAGTAGTATAGGCCACGGGGATGGCTACACCTTC

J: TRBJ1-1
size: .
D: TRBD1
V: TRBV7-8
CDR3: CASSSRDRGLNTEAFF
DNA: TGTGCCAGCAGCTCCCGGGACAGGGGGCTTAACACTGAAGCTTTCTTT

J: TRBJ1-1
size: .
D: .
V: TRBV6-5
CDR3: CASSQGLNTEAFF
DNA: TGTGCCAGCAGCCAGGGCTTGAACACTGAAGCTTTCTTT

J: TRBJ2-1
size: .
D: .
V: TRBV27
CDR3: CASSFSAAVEQFF
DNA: TGTGCCAGCAGTTTCTCAGCCGCGGTTGAGCAGTTCTTC

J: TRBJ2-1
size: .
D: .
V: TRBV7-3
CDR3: CASSSDSYNEQFF
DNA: TGTGCCAGCAGCTCAGACAGCTACAATGAGCAGTTCTTC

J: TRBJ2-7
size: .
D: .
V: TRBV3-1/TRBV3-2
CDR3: CASSQRDLLSYEQYF
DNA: TGTGCCAGCAGCCAAAGAGACTTACTCTCCTACGAGCAGTACTTC

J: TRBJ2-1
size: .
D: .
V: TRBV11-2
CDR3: CASTVTGVYNEQFF
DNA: TGTGCCAGCACCGTGACGGGGGTCTACAATGAGCAGTTCTTC

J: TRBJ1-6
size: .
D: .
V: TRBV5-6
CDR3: CASIDSSYNSPLHF
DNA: TGTGCCAGCATTGACAGCTCCTATAATTCACCCCTCCACTTT

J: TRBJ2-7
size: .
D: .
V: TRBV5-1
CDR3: CASSLGDGSSYEQYF
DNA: TGCGCCAGCAGCTTGGGGGACGGGAGCTCCTACGAGCAGTACTTC

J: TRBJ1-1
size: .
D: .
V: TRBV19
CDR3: CASSIDRSGGAFF
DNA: TGTGCCAGTAGTATAGATCGGAGCGGCGGGGCTTTCTTT

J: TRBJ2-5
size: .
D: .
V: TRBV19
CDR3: CATTSPLTARGETQYF
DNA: TGTGCCACTACCTCGCCACTGACAGCGCGGGGAGAGACCCAGTACTTC

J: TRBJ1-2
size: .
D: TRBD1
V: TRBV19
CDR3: CASNTGGYGYTF
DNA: TGTGCCAGTAATACAGGGGGCTATGGCTACACCTTC

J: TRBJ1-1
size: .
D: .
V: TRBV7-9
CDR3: CASRLDDSPTEAFF
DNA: TGTGCCAGCAGGCTAGACGACAGCCCCACTGAAGCTTTCTTT

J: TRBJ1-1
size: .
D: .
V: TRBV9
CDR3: CASSPPQGVNTEAFF
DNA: TGTGCCAGCAGCCCTCCACAGGGAGTGAACACTGAAGCTTTCTTT

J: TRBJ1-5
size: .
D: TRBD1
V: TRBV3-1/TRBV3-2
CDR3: CASSPSGTGRNQPQHF
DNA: TGTGCCAGCAGCCCCTCCGGGACAGGGCGGAATCAGCCCCAGCATTTT

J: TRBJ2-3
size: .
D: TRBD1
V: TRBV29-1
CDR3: CSQSGTGGFTDTQYF
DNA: TGCAGTCAATCGGGGACAGGGGGCTTTACAGATACGCAGTATTTT

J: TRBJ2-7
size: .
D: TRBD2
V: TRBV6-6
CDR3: CASSYSGGGTTYEQYF
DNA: TGTGCCAGCAGTTACTCAGGCGGGGGGACTACCTACGAGCAGTACTTC

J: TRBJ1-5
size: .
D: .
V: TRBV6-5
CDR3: CASSYSAGAMQPQHF
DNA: TGTGCCAGCAGTTACTCTGCGGGGGCAATGCAGCCCCAGCATTTT

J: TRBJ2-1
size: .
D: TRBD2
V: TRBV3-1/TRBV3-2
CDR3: CASSQVFLAGGDEQFF
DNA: TGTGCCAGCAGCCAAGTATTCTTAGCGGGGGGAGATGAGCAGTTCTTC

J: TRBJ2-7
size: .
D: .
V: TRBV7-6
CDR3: CASSSRETGEQYF
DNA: TGTGCCAGCAGCTCTCGTGAAACGGGCGAGCAGTACTTC

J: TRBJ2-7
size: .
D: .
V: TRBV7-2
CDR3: CASSFSTYYRSKETYEQYF
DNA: TGTGCCAGCAGTTTTTCTACGTATTACAGGTCAAAAGAAACCTACGAGCAGTACTTC

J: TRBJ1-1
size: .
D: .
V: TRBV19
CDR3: CASSSRDGQLFGF
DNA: TGTGCCAGTAGCTCCCGGGATGGACAGCTTTTCGGGTTT

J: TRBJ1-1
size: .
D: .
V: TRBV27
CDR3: CASSFVANTEAFF
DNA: TGTGCCAGCAGTTTTGTGGCGAACACTGAAGCTTTCTTT

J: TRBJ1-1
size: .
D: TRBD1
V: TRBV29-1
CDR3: CSVEMGQMTEAFF
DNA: TGCAGCGTTGAAATGGGACAGATGACTGAAGCTTTCTTT

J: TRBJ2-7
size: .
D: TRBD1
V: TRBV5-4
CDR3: CASSLGQGDYEQYF
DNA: TGTGCCAGCAGCCTGGGCCAGGGGGACTACGAGCAGTACTTC

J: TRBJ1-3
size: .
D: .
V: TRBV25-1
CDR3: CASSELGVSGNTIYF
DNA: TGTGCCAGCAGTGAATTAGGGGTCTCTGGAAACACCATATATTTT

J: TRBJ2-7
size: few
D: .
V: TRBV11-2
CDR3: CASSLGQGGEQYF
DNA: TGTGCCAGCAGCTTAGGCCAGGGAGGCGAGCAGTACTTC

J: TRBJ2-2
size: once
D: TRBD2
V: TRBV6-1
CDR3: CASNDPEGTSGVTAGELFF
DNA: TGTGCCAGCAATGACCCGGAGGGGACTAGCGGGGTAACGGCCGGGGAGCTGTTTTTT

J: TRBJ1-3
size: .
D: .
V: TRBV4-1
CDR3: CASSQGRVTGNTIYF
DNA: TGCGCCAGCAGCCAAGGCAGGGTAACTGGAAACACCATATATTTT

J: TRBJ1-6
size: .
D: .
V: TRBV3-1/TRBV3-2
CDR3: CASSQVASSPLHF
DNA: TGTGCCAGCAGCCAAGTAGCAAGTTCACCCCTCCACTTT

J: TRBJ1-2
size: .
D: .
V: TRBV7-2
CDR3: CASSLKGDGYTF
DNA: TGTGCCAGCAGCTTAAAGGGAGATGGCTACACCTTC

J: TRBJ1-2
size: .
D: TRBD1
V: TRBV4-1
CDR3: CASSQDRTGFYGYTF
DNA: TGCGCCAGCAGCCAAGATAGGACAGGGTTCTATGGCTACACCTTC

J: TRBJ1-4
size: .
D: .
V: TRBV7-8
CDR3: CASSLLLNEKLFF
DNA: TGTGCCAGCAGCTTACTACTTAATGAAAAACTGTTTTTT

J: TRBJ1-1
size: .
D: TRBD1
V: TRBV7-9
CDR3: CASSFDRVTEAFF
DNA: TGTGCCAGCAGCTTCGACAGGGTCACTGAAGCTTTCTTT

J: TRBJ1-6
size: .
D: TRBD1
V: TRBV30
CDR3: CAWGDRESPLHF
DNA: TGTGCCTGGGGGGACAGGGAATCCCCCCTCCACTTT

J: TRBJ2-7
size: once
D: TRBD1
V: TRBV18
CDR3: CASSLAPGQGGYEQYF
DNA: TGTGCCAGCTCACTCGCCCCAGGACAGGGCGGGTACGAGCAGTACTTC

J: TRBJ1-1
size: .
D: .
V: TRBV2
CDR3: CASSGEMGTEAFF
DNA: TGTGCCAGCAGTGGGGAGATGGGAACTGAAGCTTTCTTT

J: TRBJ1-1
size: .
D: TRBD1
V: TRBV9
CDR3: CASTPTGGAGITEAFF
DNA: TGTGCCAGCACCCCGACAGGGGGCGCGGGTATCACTGAAGCTTTCTTT

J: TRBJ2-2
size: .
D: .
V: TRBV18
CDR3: CASRQSANTGELFF
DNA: TGTGCCAGCCGACAGTCCGCGAACACCGGGGAGCTGTTTTTT

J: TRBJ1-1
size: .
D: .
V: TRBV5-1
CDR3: CASSPSGYTEAFF
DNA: TGCGCCAGCAGCCCCTCGGGTTACACTGAAGCTTTCTTT

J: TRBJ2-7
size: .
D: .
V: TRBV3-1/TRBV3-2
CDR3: CASSQGTGFEQYF
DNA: TGTGCCAGCAGCCAAGGAACAGGGTTCGAGCAGTACTTC

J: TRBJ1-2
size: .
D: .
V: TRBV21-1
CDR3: CASTSKEGTGGISGYTF
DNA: TGTGCCAGCACCTCAAAGGAGGGGACAGGGGGCATAAGTGGCTACACCTTC